This T cell receptor beta chain is drawn from a study of CXCR3-negative and CXCR3-positive naive CD8 T cells. Naive CD8+ T cells displayed a CD45RO-CCR7+CD27+CD95- phenotype. Germline V gene lookup returns CDR1 MNHEY and CDR2 SMNVEV (reference sequence). The CDR3 has 11 amino acids. The authors made the TRB cDNA libraries by 5' RACE using UMI labels. Reanalyzing the 5' RACE reads, TCRdb keeps one entry per CDR3 protein, without DNA. This repertoire comprises over 45,000 distinct CDR3 sequences; its ten largest clones make up 0.42%. Worth noting for this clonotype: The antigen remains unidentified.

Study-wide points: For the naive subsets, surface CD5 was similar, and TCR strength was inferred from TRB CDR3 properties. Memory cells showed distinct TRBV-TRBJ patterns, while the two naive subsets matched.

Material for sequencing was naive CXCR3- CD8+ T cells from blood. Subset specified: CD45RO-CCR7+CD27+CD95- naive CD8+ T cells lacking CXCR3 (TNR3-). This TCR came from a human donor in good health. Some clones in this sample may be carry-over from other donors' samples. The rearrangement joins TRBV27 to TRBJ2-1; TCRdb reports TRBD2, a call that lacks DNA to check it against. The CDR3 spells CASSFGPEQFF.